Sequencing of this TCR beta chain was carried out in a study of STAT5B mutations in CD4+ large granular lymphocyte leukemia. Study-level results: Without putative leukemic clones, patient CD4-sorted repertoires remained more clonal than healthy CD4+ repertoires.

The CDR3 totals 14 residues. The V end was cut by 3 bases, the J end by 1 base, with 9 bases between. Germline V CDR1 and CDR2: SNHLY, FYNNEI. As to this clone: Its target is unknown.

In the study's own analysis: A productive frequency of 2.59 x 10-5 was the lowest detectable. The repertoire was sequenced with immunoSEQ multiplex PCR; TCRdb's copy has only in-frame clones and lacks some. Clonal size and the V and J genes are those of that table, whereas D and trimming came from the DNA. The profile covers 30,000 to 40,000 clones, with around 75% appearing a single time and around 0.5% taken by the ten largest. The sequenced sample consisted of CD4+ T cells from blood buffy coats. This receptor was obtained from a human donor in good health. The rearrangement links TRBV2 to TRBJ2-5, with D possibly being TRBD1 or TRBD2 (6 bases each). CDR3 nucleotides: TGTGCCAGCAGTGATCCGGGGGCCCAAGAGACCCAGTACTTC. The encoded protein is CASSDPGAQETQYF.